Below are 31 T cell receptor beta chains sequenced from a single sample in a study of blood T cells in healthy people across ages. Primed by a sample-barcoded 5' primer and a J-beta primer mix, a second PCR proceeded for 7 to 11 cycles. Using its own MiXCR run on the 5' RACE reads, TCRdb lists one record per CDR3 protein. The sample yields hundreds of thousands of distinct CDR3 sequences, 20% to 25% seen once. The specimen sequenced was blood. All receptors come from a man in his 70s in good health.

This chain connects TRBV3-1 to TRBJ2-7; D not certain. V was clipped by 4 bases and J by 2 bases, with 12 bases between them. Looked up from germline, CDR1 is LGHDT and CDR2 is YNNKEL (reference sequence). This CDR3 has 14 residues. CDR3 protein: CASSRARQTYEQYF. DNA for the CDR3: TGTGCCAGCAGCCGGGCTAGGCAGACCTACGAGCAGTACTTC.

This clonotype was detected only a few times. This sequence joins TRBV11-1 and TRBJ2-5; D not certain. Germline loops: CDR1 SGHAT, CDR2 FQDESV (reference sequence). The CDR3 spans 12 residues. With 3 bases removed from V and 5 bases from J, the gap between germline ends came to 7 bases. CDR3 sequence (DNA): TGTGCCAGCAGCTTGAGACCTGAGACCCAGTACTTC. This codes for CASSLRPETQYF.

This chain links TRBV12-3 or TRBV12-4 with TRBJ2-7; TRBD1 matches 10 bases. The CDR3 covers 15 residues. V shed 5 bases and J 3 bases; nucleotides not matched to a gene: 7. The CDR3 coding sequence is TGTGCCAGCAGTACCCCGGGACAGGGGATCTACGAGCAGTACTTC. Translated: CASSTPGQGIYEQYF.

This clonotype was seen only a few times. The chain employs TRBV9 and TRBJ1-3; D is perhaps TRBD1 (5 bases). Germline assignment: CDR1 SGDLS and CDR2 YYNGEE. The CDR3 covers 18 residues. Trimming took 0 bases from V and 0 from J, leaving 16 bases between them. The CDR3: CASSVEALETVSGNTIYF. DNA of the CDR3: TGTGCCAGCAGCGTAGAGGCGCTTGAGACAGTCTCTGGAAACACCATATATTTT. The full variable domain, its missing parts supplied by reference TRBV9 and TRBJ1-3, is DSGVTQTPKHLITATGQRVTLRCSPRSGDLSVYWYQQSLDQGLQFLIQYYNGEERAKGNILERFSAQQFPDLHSELNLSSLELGDSALYFCASSVEALETVSGNTIYFGEGSWLTVV.

This sequence joins TRBV29-1 and TRBJ2-1; 10 bases match TRBD2. Germline lookup yields CDR1 SQVTM and CDR2 ANQGSEA. J gave up 5 bases and V 7 bases, and 8 bases lay outside the gene matches. There are 14 residues in the CDR3. The CDR3 DNA sequence: TGCAGCGCCCCCCTAGCGGGAGTTGACAATGAGCAGTTCTTC. Its translation is CSAPLAGVDNEQFF.

The genes are TRBV6-6 and TRBJ1-5, with 7 bases lining up with TRBD1. The V and J ends lost 6 bases and 1 base, in that order; junction bases with no gene match: 6. Germline CDR1 is MNHNY and CDR2 is SVGAGI (reference sequence). The CDR3 runs 15 residues. This CDR3 reads CASSTRQGSNQPQHF. CDR3 nucleotides: TGTGCCAGCAGCACCCGACAGGGAAGCAATCAGCCCCAGCATTTT.

The gene calls are TRBV28 and TRBJ2-3; no definite D call. Deletions cut 2 bases from V and 5 bases from J, with 8 bases between. CDR1 MDHEN and CDR2 SYDVKM come from the germline V gene. CDR3 size: 13 residues. The CDR3 loop is CASSLVEGDTQYF. The DNA for the CDR3 is TGTGCCAGCAGTTTAGTAGAAGGAGATACGCAGTATTTT.

This clonotype was detected a few times. This may stem from a read error, because a much larger clone lies one nucleotide away. The chain joins TRBV6-2 or TRBV6-3 to TRBJ2-7, with TRBD1 matching 7 bases. Losses at the gene ends were 5 bases for V and 3 bases for J; bases not matched to a gene: 7. The CDR3 runs to 14 residues. The germline gives CDR1 MNHEY, CDR2 SVGEGT. The CDR3 spells CASSEDRIDYEQYF. DNA for the CDR3: TGTGCCAGCAGTGAGGACAGGATCGACTACGAGCAGTACTTC.

This clonotype appeared a few times. The chain combines TRBV27 with TRBJ1-1, with unresolved D. CDR1 is MNHEY and CDR2 is SMNVEV in the germline V gene (reference sequence). Trimming cost V 8 bases and J 1 base, with 5 bases left between them. The CDR3 totals 11 residues. The CDR3 protein is CASRSNTEAFF. CDR3 DNA: TGTGCCAGCCGGTCGAACACTGAAGCTTTCTTT.

Only one count was recorded for this clonotype. The V and J genes are TRBV5-1 and TRBJ2-3; 7 bases match TRBD2. CDR1 is SGHRS, CDR2 YFSETQ, per germline. V shed 5 bases and J 2 bases; nucleotides not matched to a gene: 5. This CDR3 spans 14 amino acids. CDR3 sequence reads: CASRPSGPTDTQYF. The CDR3 DNA reads TGCGCCAGCAGACCTAGCGGTCCCACAGATACGCAGTATTTT.

This chain connects TRBV6-5 to TRBJ2-1; unclear D gene. The germline CDR1 and CDR2 sequences are MNHEY and SVGAGI. V lost 7 bases and J lost 6, with 7 bases in between. The CDR3 has 11 residues. The DNA of the CDR3 is TGTGCCAGCACCGACTTCAATGAGCAGTTCTTC. Its protein is CASTDFNEQFF.

The chain has TRBV28 and TRBJ2-7; no reliable D call. The germline V gene has CDR1 MDHEN and CDR2 SYDVKM. Trimming removed 1 base from V and 10 bases from J, with 11 bases in between. The CDR3 loop spans 12 amino acids. This CDR3 reads CASSLFPEPQYF. CDR3 bases: TGTGCCAGCAGTTTATTCCCGGAGCCCCAGTACTTC.

The sample holds a few counts of this clonotype. The V call is TRBV5-6, the J call TRBJ2-4, with unresolved D. Trimming left V 0 bases short and J 0 bases short, with 13 bases between. The V gene's germline CDR1 is SGHDT and CDR2 YYEEEE. The CDR3 runs 17 residues. The CDR3 loop is CASSLALAALAKNIQYF. In DNA, the CDR3 is TGTGCCAGCAGCTTGGCTTTGGCAGCGCTAGCCAAAAACATTCAGTACTTC.

The table lists this clonotype with many counts. One junction end disagrees with the germline gene, perhaps due to a read error. The gene calls are TRBV5-1 and TRBJ2-5; 9 bases align to TRBD1. Germline CDR1 SGHRS, CDR2 YFSETQ. The CDR3 has 15 residues. CDR3 loop: CASSLAGQGQETQYF. CDR3 sequence (DNA): TGTGCCAGCAGTTTGGCGGGACAGGGACAAGAGACCCAGTACTTC.

This clonotype was counted only a few times. The rearrangement links TRBV7-2 to TRBJ2-5, with TRBD2 matching over 12 bases. The tail of the sequence fits TRBJ2-1 better, so the J call may be wrong. This CDR3 region has 16 residues. Germline CDR1 SGHTA, CDR2 FQGNSA. The CDR3 nucleotides read TGTGCCAGCAGTCCTAGCGGGAGGGCCCTCGGGAATGAGCAGTTCTTC. Amino acid sequence: CASSPSGRALGNEQFF.

This clonotype turned up a few times. This CDR3 reads CASSLVGRGDGSEAFF. The CDR3 DNA reads TGCGCCAGCAGCTTGGTTGGCAGGGGCGATGGCTCCGAAGCTTTCTTT. This chain links TRBV5-1 with TRBJ1-1; D is possibly TRBD1 (6 bases). The CDR3 totals 16 residues. Germline CDR1 is SGHRS and CDR2 is YFSETQ. The V and J ends lost 0 bases and 8 bases respectively, with 20 bases between them. Full variable domain (rest looked up from reference TRBV5-1 and TRBJ1-1): KAGVTQTPRYLIKTRGQQVTLSCSPISGHRSVSWYQQTPGQGLQFLFEYFSETQRNKGNFPGRFSGRQFSNSRSEMNVSTLELGDSALYLCASSLVGRGDGSEAFFGQGTRLTVV.

DNA for the CDR3: TGTGCCAGCGAATACCGAACCCTCGGGTCGAATGAGCAGTTCTTC. Its translation is CASEYRTLGSNEQFF. The V and J genes are TRBV12-3 or TRBV12-4 and TRBJ2-7, with unresolved D. The closer fit of TRBJ2-1 to the DNA end suggests the J call may be wrong. The CDR3 runs 15 residues.

There are many counts of this clonotype. The V gene is TRBV19, the J gene TRBJ2-5; 11 positions match TRBD2. CDR3 length: 18 residues. Looked up from germline, CDR1 is LNHDA and CDR2 is SQIVND (reference sequence). Trimming cost V 3 bases and J 3 bases; bases outside gene matches: 12. The CDR3 here is CASSMQLGLAGIEETQYF. CDR3 DNA: TGTGCCAGTAGTATGCAGTTAGGACTAGCGGGCATTGAAGAGACCCAGTACTTC.

This clonotype was recorded a few times. The V gene is TRBV5-1, the J gene TRBJ2-1, with 12 bases fitting TRBD2. CDR1 and CDR2 from the germline V gene are SGHRS and YFSETQ. J gave up 10 bases and V 0 bases, and 2 bases lay outside the gene matches. The CDR3 consists of 14 residues. The CDR3 loop is CASSLGGLAGEQFF. The CDR3 DNA sequence: TGCGCCAGCAGCTTGGGTGGACTAGCGGGAGAGCAGTTCTTC. Full variable domain (remainder filled in from reference TRBV5-1 and TRBJ2-1): KAGVTQTPRYLIKTRGQQVTLSCSPISGHRSVSWYQQTPGQGLQFLFEYFSETQRNKGNFPGRFSGRQFSNSRSEMNVSTLELGDSALYLCASSLGGLAGEQFFGPGTRLTVL.

This clonotype was counted many times. The J gene is TRBJ2-5, the V gene TRBV29-1; possible D gene TRBD2, 5 bases. The DNA matches TRBJ2-1 better at its end, which makes the J call doubtful. CDR1 is SQVTM, CDR2 ANQGSEA, per germline. The CDR3 extends over 12 amino acids. The CDR3 spells CSVDSGINEQFF. CDR3 DNA: TGCAGCGTTGATTCGGGGATCAATGAGCAGTTCTTC.

This clonotype was observed a single time. V usage is TRBV4-1 and J usage is TRBJ1-4; a possible D gene is TRBD1 (6 bases). Looked up from germline, CDR1 is MGHRA and CDR2 is YSYEKL. The CDR3 sequence is 17 residues long. Trimming cost V 3 bases and J 7 bases, with 21 bases left between them. The CDR3 region is CASSHSNRESSSEKLFF. The CDR3 nucleotides are TGCGCCAGCAGCCATTCGAACAGGGAAAGTAGTAGTGAAAAACTGTTTTTT.

The chain has TRBV9 and TRBJ2-5, with D perhaps TRBD2 (6 bases). This CDR3 spans 13 amino acids. Germline loops: CDR1 SGDLS, CDR2 YYNGEE. V lost 4 bases, J lost 3 bases, and 10 bases lay in between. In DNA form, the CDR3 reads TGTGCCAGCAGCTCCCCTAGCGAAGAGACCCAGTACTTC. It is translated as CASSSPSEETQYF.

This clonotype was seen more than once but under ten times. This sequence joins TRBV19 and TRBJ1-4; D might be TRBD1 (5 bases). The germline V and J ends were trimmed by 4 bases and 5 bases, with 14 bases remaining between them. This CDR3 spans 15 amino acids. Germline V CDR1 and CDR2: LNHDA, SQIVND (reference sequence). The CDR3 reads CASSRGNRLNEKLFF. The CDR3 DNA sequence: TGTGCCAGTAGTAGGGGAAACAGGCTCAATGAAAAACTGTTTTTT.

V is TRBV28 and J is TRBJ2-1, with 11 bases identical to TRBD2. This CDR3 region has 15 residues. V lost 7 bases to trimming and J lost 4 bases; unmatched junction nucleotides: 6. From germline, CDR1 is MDHEN and CDR2 SYDVKM. The DNA for the CDR3 is TGTGCCAGCACCCATAGCGGGAGGGAGTACAATGAGCAGTTCTTC. It codes for CASTHSGREYNEQFF. Together with reference TRBV28 and TRBJ2-1, the CDR3 gives the full variable domain: DVKVTQSSRYLVKRTGEKVFLECVQDMDHENMFWYRQDPGLGLRLIYFSYDVKMKEKGDIPEGYSVSREKKERFSLILESASTNQTSMYLCASTHSGREYNEQFFGPGTRLTVL.

V is TRBV6-2 or TRBV6-3 and J is TRBJ1-1, with D maybe TRBD1 (6 bases). Germline V gene sequence: CDR1 MNHEY, CDR2 SVGEGT. Trimming took 8 bases from V and 4 from J, leaving 14 bases between them. The CDR3 sequence is 13 residues long. The CDR3 DNA follows: TGTGCCAGCTGCCAGGGGATCGGCACTGAAGCTTTCTTT. Translating it yields CASCQGIGTEAFF.

This chain joins TRBV9 and TRBJ2-3; D is perhaps TRBD1 or TRBD2 (7 bases each). V was shortened by 6 bases and J by 1 base, with 15 bases between the two germline ends. CDR1 SGDLS and CDR2 YYNGEE come from the germline V gene. The CDR3 is made up of 15 amino acids. The CDR3 here is CASTQGGLRTDTQYF. CDR3 in DNA: TGTGCCAGCACCCAGGGGGGGTTACGCACAGATACGCAGTATTTT.

In this sample, this clonotype turned up a few times. This chain uses TRBV20-1 with TRBJ2-5; possible D gene TRBD1, 6 bases. V lost 2 bases and J lost 5, with 18 bases in between. Germline V gene data show CDR1 as DFQATT and CDR2 as SNEGSKA (reference sequence). The CDR3 runs to 15 residues. The CDR3 spells CSARSSTGILETQYF. The CDR3 bases are TGCAGTGCTAGATCGTCGACAGGTATCCTTGAGACCCAGTACTTC.

The chain carries TRBV24-1 and TRBJ2-5, with D maybe TRBD2 (5 bases). The J call is doubtful: the DNA matches TRBJ2-7 better. Germline CDR1 and CDR2: KGHDR and SFDVKD. The CDR3 extends over 15 amino acids. The CDR3 loop is CATGSTEAYSYEQYF. Written as DNA, the CDR3 is TGTGCCACCGGATCAACGGAGGCTTACTCCTACGAGCAGTACTTC.

V is TRBV5-1 and J is TRBJ2-5, with 7 nucleotides matching TRBD1. Germline CDR1 SGHRS, CDR2 YFSETQ. The CDR3 is made up of 13 amino acids. V dropped 9 bases and J dropped 5; count of bases not matched to a gene: 10. The DNA for the CDR3 is TGCGCCACCCGAGAAGGGACAGCGGAGACCCAGTACTTC. It translates to CATREGTAETQYF.

This clonotype has at least ten counts. This rearrangement joins TRBV12-5 to TRBJ2-5; TRBD2 matches 7 bases. The J call may be faulty, since TRBJ2-1 better matches the DNA end. The CDR3 contains 15 residues. Germline loops: CDR1 LGHNT, CDR2 FRNRAP. CDR3 region: CASGICGSYCNEQFF. Here the CDR3 DNA reads TGTGCTAGTGGTATCTGCGGGAGCTACTGCAATGAGCAGTTCTTC.

This clonotype was observed at least ten times. The chain couples TRBV29-1 to TRBJ1-1, with D maybe TRBD1 (6 bases). CDR1 SQVTM and CDR2 ANQGSEA come from the germline V gene. This CDR3 contains 10 residues. V was cut by 7 bases and J by 8 bases, with 11 bases left in between. CDR3 amino acids: CSGGGTEAFF. DNA of the CDR3: TGCAGCGGGGGGGGCACCGAAGCTTTCTTT. Drawing the rest from reference TRBV29-1 and TRBJ1-1, the complete variable domain is SAVISQKPSRDICQRGTSLTIQCQVDSQVTMMFWYRQQPGQSLTLIATANQGSEATYESGFVIDKFPISRPNLTFSTLTVSNMSPEDSSIYLCSGGGTEAFFGQGTRLTVV.